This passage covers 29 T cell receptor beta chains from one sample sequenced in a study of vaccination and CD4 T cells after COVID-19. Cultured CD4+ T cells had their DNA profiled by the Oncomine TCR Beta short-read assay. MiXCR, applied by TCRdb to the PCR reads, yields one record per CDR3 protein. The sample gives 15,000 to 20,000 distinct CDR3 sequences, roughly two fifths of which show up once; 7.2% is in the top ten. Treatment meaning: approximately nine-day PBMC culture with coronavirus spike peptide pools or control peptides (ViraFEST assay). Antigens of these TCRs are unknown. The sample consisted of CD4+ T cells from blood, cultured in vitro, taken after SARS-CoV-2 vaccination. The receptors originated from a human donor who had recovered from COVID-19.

This CDR3 is CASSTLPGQGTADTQYF. The CDR3 DNA reads as TGTGCCAGTAGTACCCTCCCGGGACAGGGGACTGCAGATACGCAGTATTTT. The chain uses TRBV19 and TRBJ2-3; TRBD1 matches at 10 bases. V was pared by 4 bases and J by 4 bases, with 11 bases of the junction left unmatched. The V gene's germline CDR1 is LNHDA and CDR2 SQIVND (reference sequence). This CDR3 region has 17 residues.

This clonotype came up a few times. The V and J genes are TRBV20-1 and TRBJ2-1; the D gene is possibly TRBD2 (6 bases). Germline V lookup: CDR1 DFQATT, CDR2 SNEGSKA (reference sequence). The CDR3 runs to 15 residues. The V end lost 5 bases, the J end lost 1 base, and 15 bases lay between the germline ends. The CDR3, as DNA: TGCAGTGCTGGGCGGGACGCCTCATCCTACAATGAGCAGTTCTTC. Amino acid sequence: CSAGRDASSYNEQFF.

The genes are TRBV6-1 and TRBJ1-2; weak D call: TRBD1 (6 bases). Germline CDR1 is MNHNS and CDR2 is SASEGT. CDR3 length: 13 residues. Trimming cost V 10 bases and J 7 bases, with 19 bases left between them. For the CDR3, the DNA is TGTGCCACCTATACAGGGAGTATCTCTGGCTACACCTTC. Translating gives CATYTGSISGYTF.

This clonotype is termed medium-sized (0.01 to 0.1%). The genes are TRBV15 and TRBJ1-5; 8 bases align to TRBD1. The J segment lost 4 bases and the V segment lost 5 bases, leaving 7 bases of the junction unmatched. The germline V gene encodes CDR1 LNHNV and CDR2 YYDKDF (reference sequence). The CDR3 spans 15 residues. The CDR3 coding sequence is TGTGCCACCAGCTCTTACAGGGGGACTAATCAGCCCCAGCATTTT. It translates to CATSSYRGTNQPQHF. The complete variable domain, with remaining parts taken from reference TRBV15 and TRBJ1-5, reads DAMVIQNPRYQVTQFGKPVTLSCSQTLNHNVMYWYQQKSSQAPKLLFHYYDKDFNNEADTPDNFQSRRPNTSFCFLDIRSPGLGDTAMYLCATSSYRGTNQPQHFGDGTRLSIL.

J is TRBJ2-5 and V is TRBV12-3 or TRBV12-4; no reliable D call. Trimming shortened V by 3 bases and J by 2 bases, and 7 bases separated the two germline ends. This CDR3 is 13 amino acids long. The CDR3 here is CASSFAEQETQYF. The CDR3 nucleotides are TGTGCCAGCAGTTTCGCGGAGCAAGAGACCCAGTACTTC.

The DNA of the CDR3 is TGTGCCAGCAGCCGAACTAGCGGGGGGACGAACGAGCAGTACTTC. Its translation: CASSRTSGGTNEQYF. J is TRBJ2-7 and V is TRBV4-2; 12 positions agree with TRBD2. V trimming: 4 bases; J trimming: 5 bases; junction bases outside the gene matches: 6. The CDR3 is 15 amino acids. Germline V CDR1 and CDR2: LGHNA, YNFKEQ.

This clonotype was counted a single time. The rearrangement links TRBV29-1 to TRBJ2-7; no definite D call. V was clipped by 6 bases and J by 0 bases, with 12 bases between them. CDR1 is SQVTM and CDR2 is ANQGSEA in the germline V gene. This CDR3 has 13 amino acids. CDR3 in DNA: TGCAGCGTCCGGACCTTATACTCCTACGAGCAGTACTTC. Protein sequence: CSVRTLYSYEQYF.

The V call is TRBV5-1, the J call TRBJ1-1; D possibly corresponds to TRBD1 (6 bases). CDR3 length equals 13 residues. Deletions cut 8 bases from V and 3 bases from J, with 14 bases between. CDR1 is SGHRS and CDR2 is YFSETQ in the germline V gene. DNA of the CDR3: TGCGCCAGTGCGGACAGCTTCGACACTGAAGCTTTCTTT. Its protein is CASADSFDTEAFF.

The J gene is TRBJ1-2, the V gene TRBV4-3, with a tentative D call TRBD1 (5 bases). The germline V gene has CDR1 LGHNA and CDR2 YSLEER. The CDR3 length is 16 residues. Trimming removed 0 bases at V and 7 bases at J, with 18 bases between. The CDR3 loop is CASSQDGVIGVRGYTF. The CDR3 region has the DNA TGCGCCAGCAGCCAAGATGGGGTAATAGGGGTTCGTGGCTACACCTTC.

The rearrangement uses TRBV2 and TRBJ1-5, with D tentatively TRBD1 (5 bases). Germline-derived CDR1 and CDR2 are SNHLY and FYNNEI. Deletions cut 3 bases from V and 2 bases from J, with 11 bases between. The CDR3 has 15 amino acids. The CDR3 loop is CASSDWQGGNQPQHF. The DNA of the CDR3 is TGTGCCAGCAGTGATTGGCAGGGCGGCAATCAGCCCCAGCATTTT.

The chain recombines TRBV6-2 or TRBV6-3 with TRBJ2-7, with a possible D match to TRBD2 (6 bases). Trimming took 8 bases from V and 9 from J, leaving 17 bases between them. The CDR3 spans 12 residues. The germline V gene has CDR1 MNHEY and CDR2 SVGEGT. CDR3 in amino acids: CASGDSRRGQYF. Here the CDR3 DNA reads TGTGCCAGCGGGGACTCTCGGCGCGGGCAGTACTTC.

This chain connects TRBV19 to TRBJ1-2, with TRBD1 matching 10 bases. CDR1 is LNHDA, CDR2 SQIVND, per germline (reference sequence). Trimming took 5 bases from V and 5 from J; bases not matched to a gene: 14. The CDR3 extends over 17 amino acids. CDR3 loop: CASSPRQGAPGIYGYTF. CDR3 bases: TGTGCCAGTAGTCCCCGACAGGGGGCCCCGGGCATTTATGGCTACACCTTC.

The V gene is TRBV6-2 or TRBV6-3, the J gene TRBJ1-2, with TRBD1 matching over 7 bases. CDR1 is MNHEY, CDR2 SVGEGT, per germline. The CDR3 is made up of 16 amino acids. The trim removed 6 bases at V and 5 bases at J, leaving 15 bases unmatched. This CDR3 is CASRTNFPGQQYGYTF. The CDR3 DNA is TGTGCCAGCAGAACGAATTTCCCGGGACAGCAGTATGGCTACACCTTC.

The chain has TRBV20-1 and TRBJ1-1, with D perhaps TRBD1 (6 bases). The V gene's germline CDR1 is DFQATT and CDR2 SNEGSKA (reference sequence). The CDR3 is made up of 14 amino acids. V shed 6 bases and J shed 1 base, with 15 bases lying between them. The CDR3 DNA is TGCAGTGCCGGAGAAGACAGGTCGAACACTGAAGCTTTCTTT. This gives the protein CSAGEDRSNTEAFF.

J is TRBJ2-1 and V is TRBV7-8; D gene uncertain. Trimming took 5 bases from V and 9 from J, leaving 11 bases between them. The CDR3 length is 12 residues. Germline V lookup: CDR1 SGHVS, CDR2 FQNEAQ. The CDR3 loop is CASSHHKGEQFF. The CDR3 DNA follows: TGTGCCAGCAGCCATCACAAGGGTGAGCAGTTCTTC.

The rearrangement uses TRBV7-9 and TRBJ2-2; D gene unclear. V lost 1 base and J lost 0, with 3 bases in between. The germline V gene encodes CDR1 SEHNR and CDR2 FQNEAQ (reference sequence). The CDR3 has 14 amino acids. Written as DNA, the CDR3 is TGTGCCAGCAGCTTAGACCCGAACACCGGGGAGCTGTTTTTT. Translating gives CASSLDPNTGELFF.

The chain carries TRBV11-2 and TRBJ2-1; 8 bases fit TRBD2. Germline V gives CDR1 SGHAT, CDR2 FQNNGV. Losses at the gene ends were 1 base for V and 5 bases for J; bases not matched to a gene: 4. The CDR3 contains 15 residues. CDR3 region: CASSLVAGSHNEQFF. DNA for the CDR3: TGTGCCAGCAGCTTAGTAGCGGGAAGTCACAATGAGCAGTTCTTC.

The CDR3 nucleotides read TGCGCCAGCAGCCAAGTCATCCTACGGGGTGGCTACACCTTC. The encoded protein is CASSQVILRGGYTF. The rearrangement uses TRBV4-1 and TRBJ1-2, with no clear D. The CDR3 covers 14 residues. In germline, CDR1 is MGHRA, CDR2 YSYEKL. V lost 1 base to trimming and J lost 7 bases, with 13 bases between them.

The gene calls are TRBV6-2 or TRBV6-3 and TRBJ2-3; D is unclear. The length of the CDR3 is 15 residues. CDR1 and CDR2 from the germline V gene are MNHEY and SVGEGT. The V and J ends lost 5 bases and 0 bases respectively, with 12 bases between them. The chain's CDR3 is CASSKGGTSTDTQYF. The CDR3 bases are TGTGCCAGCAGTAAAGGCGGCACTAGCACAGATACGCAGTATTTT.

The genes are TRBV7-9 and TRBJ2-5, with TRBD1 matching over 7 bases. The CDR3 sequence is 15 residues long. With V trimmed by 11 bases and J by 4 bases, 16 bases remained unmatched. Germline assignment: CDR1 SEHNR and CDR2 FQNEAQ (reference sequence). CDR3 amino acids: CAGGSTGAVGETQYF. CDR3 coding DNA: TGTGCCGGGGGATCCACAGGGGCCGTGGGAGAGACCCAGTACTTC.

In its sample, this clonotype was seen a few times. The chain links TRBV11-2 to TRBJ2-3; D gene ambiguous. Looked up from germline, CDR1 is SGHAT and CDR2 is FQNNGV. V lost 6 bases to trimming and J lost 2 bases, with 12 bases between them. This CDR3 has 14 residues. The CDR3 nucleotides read TGTGCCAGCAGGGTCCGAAGTAACACAGATACGCAGTATTTT. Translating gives CASRVRSNTDTQYF.

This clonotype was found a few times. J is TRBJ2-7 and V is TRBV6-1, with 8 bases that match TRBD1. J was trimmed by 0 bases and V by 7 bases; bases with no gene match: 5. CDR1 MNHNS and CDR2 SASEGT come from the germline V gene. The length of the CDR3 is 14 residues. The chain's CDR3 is CASTETGVSYEQYF. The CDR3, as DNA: TGTGCCAGCACCGAGACAGGGGTCTCCTACGAGCAGTACTTC.

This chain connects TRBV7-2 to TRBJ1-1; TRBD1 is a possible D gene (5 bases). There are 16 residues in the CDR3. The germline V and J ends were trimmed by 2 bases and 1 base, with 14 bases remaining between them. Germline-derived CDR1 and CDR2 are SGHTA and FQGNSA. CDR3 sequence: CASSLTGAGTNTEAFF. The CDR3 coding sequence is TGTGCCAGCAGCTTAACCGGGGCTGGTACGAACACTGAAGCTTTCTTT.

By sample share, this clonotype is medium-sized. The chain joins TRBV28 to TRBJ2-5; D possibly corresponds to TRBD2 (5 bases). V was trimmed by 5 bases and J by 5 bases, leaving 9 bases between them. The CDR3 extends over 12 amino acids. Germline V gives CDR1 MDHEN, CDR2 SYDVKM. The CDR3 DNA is TGTGCCAGCAGTGGGAGTAGGGAGACCCAGTACTTC. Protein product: CASSGSRETQYF. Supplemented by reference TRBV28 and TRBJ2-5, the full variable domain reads DVKVTQSSRYLVKRTGEKVFLECVQDMDHENMFWYRQDPGLGLRLIYFSYDVKMKEKGDIPEGYSVSREKKERFSLILESASTNQTSMYLCASSGSRETQYFGPGTRLLVL.

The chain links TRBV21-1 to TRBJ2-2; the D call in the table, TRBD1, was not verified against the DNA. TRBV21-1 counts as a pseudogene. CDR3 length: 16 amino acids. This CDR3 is CASSKAGQGNTGELFF. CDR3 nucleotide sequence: TGTGCCAGCAGCAAAGCGGGACAGGGGAACACCGGGGAGCTGTTTTTT.

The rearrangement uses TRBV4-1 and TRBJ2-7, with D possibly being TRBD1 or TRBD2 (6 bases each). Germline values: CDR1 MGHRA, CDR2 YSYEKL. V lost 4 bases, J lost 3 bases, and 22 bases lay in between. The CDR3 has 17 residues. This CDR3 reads CASSRGVPAGAHYEQYF. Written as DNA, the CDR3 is TGCGCCAGCAGCCGGGGGGTACCGGCAGGGGCCCACTACGAGCAGTACTTC.

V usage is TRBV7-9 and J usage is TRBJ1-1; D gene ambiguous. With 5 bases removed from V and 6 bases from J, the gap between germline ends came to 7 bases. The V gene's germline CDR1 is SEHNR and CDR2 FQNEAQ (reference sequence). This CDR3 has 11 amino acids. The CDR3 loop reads CASSVSPEAFF. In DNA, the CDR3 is TGTGCCAGCAGCGTGAGCCCTGAAGCTTTCTTT.

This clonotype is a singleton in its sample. The CDR3 DNA follows: TGTGCCAGCAGTATGGCGGGAGCAAAGCAGTTCTTC. Translated: CASSMAGAKQFF. The V and J genes are TRBV6-2 or TRBV6-3 and TRBJ2-1, with 7 positions matching TRBD2. Germline values: CDR1 MNHEY, CDR2 SVGEGT. V lost 5 bases, J lost 11 bases, and 6 bases stayed unmatched. This CDR3 is built from 12 residues.

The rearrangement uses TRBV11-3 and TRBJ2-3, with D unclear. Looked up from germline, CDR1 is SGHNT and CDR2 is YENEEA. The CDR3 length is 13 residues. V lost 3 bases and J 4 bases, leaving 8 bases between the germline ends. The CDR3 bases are TGTGCCAGCAGCTTTAATCGGGCAGATACGCAGTATTTT. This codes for CASSFNRADTQYF.